The present T cell receptor beta chain was sequenced within a study of T cell repertoires in cytomegalovirus infection. Regarding this clonotype: Its antigen is not identified.

TCRdb ran MiXCR on the reads and lists one entry per CDR3 protein. The sample has hundreds of thousands of distinct CDR3 sequences; under 45% are singletons. Germline values: CDR1 KGHSH, CDR2 LQKENI. This CDR3 is built from 13 residues. V dropped 3 bases and J dropped 2 bases, with 6 bases sitting between them. This clonotype was sampled from a human donor in good health (CMV status not recorded). Some clones in this sample may be carry-over from other donors' samples. Sequenced material: cultured PBMCs, taken from culture after CMV antigen stimulation. The chain uses TRBV18 and TRBJ2-3; D not resolved. The CDR3 reads CASSPLTTDTQYF. The CDR3 DNA follows: TGTGCCAGCTCACCGCTGACCACAGATACGCAGTATTTT. Using reference TRBV18 and TRBJ2-3 for the parts outside the CDR3, the full variable domain is NAGVMQNPRHLVRRRGQEARLRCSPMKGHSHVYWYRQLPEEGLKFMVYLQKENIIDESGMPKERFSAEFPKEGPSILRIQQVVRGDSAAYFCASSPLTTDTQYFGPGTRLTVL.